This TCR beta chain was retrieved from a study of cytomegalovirus exposure and HLA in healthy donors. In the study overall: Earlier, some 170 million T cells were analyzed, and around 100 million unique TCR beta sequences were found among them.

PCR used 60 Vbeta primers and 13 Jbeta primers. This table comes from immunoSEQ multiplex PCR, and its TCRdb copy is limited to in-frame clones, with some not included. The data hold about 150,000 clones, with around 68% observed a single time. Sequenced input: PBMCs. This TCR was sampled from a man younger than 45 in good health and CMV-seronegative.

In DNA, the CDR3 is TGTGCCAGTAGTATGAACCATCCTATTGGGGAGCTGTTTTTT. This sequence encodes CASSMNHPIGELFF. The chain links TRBV19 to TRBJ2-2; D gene uncertain. Trimming left V 3 bases short and J 8 bases short, with 13 bases between. Germline CDR1 and CDR2: LNHDA and SQIVND (reference sequence). The CDR3 runs 14 residues.